The clone carrying this T cell receptor beta chain was seen more than once but under ten times. Germline V gene lookup returns CDR1 MDHEN and CDR2 SYDVKM. Deletions cut 5 bases from V and 4 bases from J, with 17 bases between. This CDR3 is built from 15 residues. TCRdb used MiXCR to reprocess the RT-PCR reads, holding one entry per CDR3 protein. The sample gives approximately 150,000 distinct CDR3 sequences, about a quarter of which show up once; around 26% is in the top ten. The data were obtained in a study of patients and donors after allogeneic stem cell transplantation. This sequence originates from a human donor who was either an allogeneic HSCT recipient or a stem cell or donor lymphocyte infusion donor (not recorded which). It is not recorded whose cells these are; they may come from a transplant donor. This sequence joins TRBV28 and TRBJ1-1; D gene unclear. The specimen sequenced was blood, either unsorted or a sorted T cell fraction (not recorded which). The CDR3 loop reads CASSPNTVLSTEAFF. CDR3 DNA sequence: TGTGCCAGCAGTCCCAATACGGTTTTGAGCACTGAAGCTTTCTTT.